This entry lists 10 T cell receptor beta chains sequenced from one sample in a study of blood T cell repertoires in COVID-19. The repertoire was sequenced with immunoSEQ multiplex PCR; TCRdb's copy has only in-frame clones and lacks some. The sample records around 71,000 clones, 83% being singletons. Sequenced sample: peripheral blood. Receptor source: a man aged 25-40 years with COVID-19, enrolled during active disease.

The chain couples TRBV15 to TRBJ1-2, with D tentatively TRBD1 (5 bases). The germline CDR1 and CDR2 sequences are LNHNV and YYDKDF (reference sequence). This CDR3 region has 14 residues. V dropped 1 base and J dropped 6 bases, with 12 bases sitting between them. The CDR3 DNA reads as TGTGCCACCAGCAGAGTAGACAGTCTTCATGGCTACACCTTC. Its translation: CATSRVDSLHGYTF. The full variable domain, rest sourced from reference TRBV15 and TRBJ1-2, is DAMVIQNPRYQVTQFGKPVTLSCSQTLNHNVMYWYQQKSSQAPKLLFHYYDKDFNNEADTPDNFQSRRPNTSFCFLDIRSPGLGDTAMYLCATSRVDSLHGYTFGSGTRLTVV.

V is TRBV28 and J is TRBJ1-3; D remains unclear. CDR3 length equals 15 residues. CDR1 and CDR2 (germline): MDHEN, SYDVKM. V lost 5 bases and J 1 base, leaving 12 bases between the germline ends. CDR3 loop: CASSRPGRSGNTIYF. Here the CDR3 DNA reads TGTGCCAGCAGTCGCCCCGGGAGATCTGGAAACACCATATATTTT.

The chain uses TRBV9 and TRBJ2-5; TRBD2 is a possible D gene (5 bases). Trimming removed 0 bases at V and 1 base at J, with 13 bases between. In germline, CDR1 is SGDLS, CDR2 YYNGEE. This CDR3 contains 16 residues. The CDR3 protein is CASSVGVSAFQETQYF. The CDR3 DNA follows: TGTGCCAGCAGCGTAGGGGTTAGCGCATTCCAAGAGACCCAGTACTTC. Drawing the rest from reference TRBV9 and TRBJ2-5, the complete variable domain is DSGVTQTPKHLITATGQRVTLRCSPRSGDLSVYWYQQSLDQGLQFLIQYYNGEERAKGNILERFSAQQFPDLHSELNLSSLELGDSALYFCASSVGVSAFQETQYFGPGTRLLVL.

The chain couples TRBV24-1 to TRBJ1-2, with TRBD1 matching over 9 bases. Germline CDR1 is KGHDR and CDR2 is SFDVKD. CDR3 length equals 16 residues. Trimming at V came to 2 bases and at J to 6 bases, leaving 9 bases not matched to a gene. CDR3 sequence reads: CATSDSTGGRQDGYTF. The CDR3 bases are TGTGCCACCAGTGATTCTACAGGGGGCCGTCAAGATGGCTACACCTTC.

This chain joins TRBV10-1 and TRBJ2-3; no definite D call. Trimming took 0 bases from V and 8 from J, leaving 9 bases between them. Germline V gene data show CDR1 as WNHNN and CDR2 as SYGVQD (reference sequence). CDR3 length: 13 amino acids. The DNA for the CDR3 is TGCGCCAGCAGTGAGTCTTTATTCGGTACGCAGTATTTT. Translating it yields CASSESLFGTQYF.

The chain combines TRBV7-9 with TRBJ2-2; TRBD1 might be the D (5 bases). Germline V gene lookup returns CDR1 SEHNR and CDR2 FQNEAQ (reference sequence). This CDR3 contains 13 residues. V was cut by 4 bases and J by 7 bases, with 10 bases left in between. CDR3 DNA sequence: TGTGCCAGCAGCTCGACAGATGGCGGGGAGCTGTTTTTT. This gives the protein CASSSTDGGELFF.

V is TRBV5-1 and J is TRBJ2-3, with 7 bases fitting TRBD1. Germline assignment: CDR1 SGHRS and CDR2 YFSETQ. The length of the CDR3 is 14 residues. V lost 4 bases, J lost 2 bases, and 4 bases stayed unmatched. In DNA, the CDR3 is TGCGCCAGCAGCACCGGACAGGTCACAGATACGCAGTATTTT. Translation gives CASSTGQVTDTQYF.

The chain uses TRBV27 and TRBJ2-7; no definite D call. The V gene lost 4 bases and the J gene lost 2 bases, with 3 bases spanning the gap. Germline V gene sequence: CDR1 MNHEY, CDR2 SMNVEV (reference sequence). The CDR3 is 11 amino acids. The CDR3 DNA sequence: TGTGCCAGCAGTTCCACCTACGAGCAGTACTTC. Translated, it gives CASSSTYEQYF.

This sequence joins TRBV19 and TRBJ2-1, with TRBD2 matching 14 bases. The germline gives CDR1 LNHDA, CDR2 SQIVND (reference sequence). The junction had 6 bases not matched to a gene; V was cut back by 5 bases and J by 9 bases. This CDR3 has 15 residues. The chain's CDR3 is CASSLGLAGVSEQFF. The CDR3 DNA reads TGTGCCAGTAGTTTGGGACTAGCGGGAGTTTCTGAGCAGTTCTTC. Based on the CDR3 plus reference TRBV19 and TRBJ2-1, the full variable domain is DGGITQSPKYLFRKEGQNVTLSCEQNLNHDAMYWYRQDPGQGLRLIYYSQIVNDFQKGDIAEGYSVSREKKESFPLTVTSAQKNPTAFYLCASSLGLAGVSEQFFGPGTRLTVL.

This clone has a single count. The V call is TRBV5-8, the J call TRBJ2-2, with a possible D match to TRBD1 (6 bases). V was trimmed by 4 bases and J by 4 bases, leaving 14 bases between them. This CDR3 is 15 amino acids long. CDR1 and CDR2 from the germline V gene are SGHTS and YDEGEE. CDR3 DNA: TGTGCCAGCAGCCCTCCGGGACACCTCACCGGGGAGCTGTTTTTT. Translated: CASSPPGHLTGELFF.